This entry lists 17 T cell receptor beta chains sequenced from one sample in a study of T cell responses to AZD1222 COVID-19 vaccine. Sequencing used immunoSEQ multiplex PCR; TCRdb keeps in-frame clones, though not all of them. The table records roughly 150,000 clones, approximately 89% of them present only once. The material was peripheral blood, obtained on day 0 of AZD1222 vaccination. The receptors originated from an adult in good health.

The gene calls are TRBV6-1 and TRBJ1-5; perhaps TRBD1 as D (5 bases). Deletions cut 3 bases from V and 6 bases from J, with 15 bases between. This CDR3 contains 15 residues. The germline V gene encodes CDR1 MNHNS and CDR2 SASEGT. The CDR3 bases are TGTGCCAGCAGTGATTGGCAGGGTGGGGGTCAGCCCCAGCATTTT. This sequence encodes CASSDWQGGGQPQHF.

The rearrangement joins TRBV28 to TRBJ1-2; D is perhaps TRBD1 (5 bases). Germline CDR1 and CDR2: MDHEN and SYDVKM. CDR3 length equals 14 residues. V lost 1 base and J 5 bases, leaving 11 bases between the germline ends. CDR3 DNA: TGTGCCAGCAGTTTATCGGGGGAAGAATATGGCTACACCTTC. This gives the protein CASSLSGEEYGYTF.

The chain carries TRBV30 and TRBJ2-3, with 8 bases that match TRBD1. Germline lookup yields CDR1 GTSNPN and CDR2 SVGIG (reference sequence). Germline trimming cut 4 bases from V and 7 bases from J; bases unmatched to any gene: 7. The CDR3 runs 13 residues. CDR3 DNA: TGTGCCTGGACGGGCAGGGGGCGGTATACGCAGTATTTT. It is translated as CAWTGRGRYTQYF.

The chain is built from TRBV5-5 and TRBJ1-4; unclear D gene. Germline V gene sequence: CDR1 SGHKS, CDR2 YYEKEE (reference sequence). This CDR3 region has 17 residues. The ends were cut back, 3 bases at V and 0 bases at J, with 15 bases in the middle. The CDR3 coding sequence is TGTGCCAGCAGCTCTCCTGAGGCGGTGGCAACTAATGAAAAACTGTTTTTT. It encodes CASSSPEAVATNEKLFF.

The chain links TRBV7-8 to TRBJ1-1; no definite D call. From germline, CDR1 is SGHVS and CDR2 FQNEAQ. Trimming took 5 bases from V and 4 from J, leaving 14 bases between them. This CDR3 has 14 amino acids. The CDR3 is CASSPRPLATEAFF. CDR3 in DNA: TGTGCCAGCAGCCCCCGACCCCTGGCCACTGAAGCTTTCTTT.

The gene calls are TRBV5-1 and TRBJ2-2; D may be TRBD1 or TRBD2 (5 bases each). This CDR3 has 16 amino acids. CDR1 and CDR2 (germline): SGHRS, YFSETQ. V lost 1 base to trimming and J lost 2 bases, with 12 bases between them. The CDR3 DNA is TGCGCCAGCAGCTTGCGGGGCTCTACCAACACCGGGGAGCTGTTTTTT. It is translated as CASSLRGSTNTGELFF.

The chain uses TRBV7-8 and TRBJ1-6, with D tentatively TRBD1 (5 bases). The CDR3 runs 15 residues. Germline loops: CDR1 SGHVS, CDR2 FQNEAQ. V gave up 5 bases and J gave up 6 bases, with 14 bases separating them. The CDR3 here is CASSPDRFINSPLHF. The CDR3 bases are TGTGCCAGCAGCCCAGACAGATTTATTAATTCACCCCTCCACTTT.

The V gene is TRBV27, the J gene TRBJ1-1; 12 nucleotides agree with TRBD1. The CDR3 covers 17 residues. The V and J ends lost 4 bases and 3 bases, in that order; junction bases with no gene match: 9. Looked up from germline, CDR1 is MNHEY and CDR2 is SMNVEV (reference sequence). The DNA for the CDR3 is TGTGCCAGCAGTTCTCGGGACAGGGGGCAGGTGGACACTGAAGCTTTCTTT. Translating gives CASSSRDRGQVDTEAFF.

The V gene is TRBV7-2, the J gene TRBJ2-3, with a tentative D call TRBD1 (6 bases). CDR3 length: 17 residues. V lost 5 bases, J lost 1 base, and 19 bases lay in between. Germline CDR1 reads SGHTA; CDR2 reads FQGNSA. The CDR3 DNA sequence: TGTGCCAGCAGCCCCAGGAGACGCTCAGGGGGCACAGATACGCAGTATTTT. It translates to CASSPRRRSGGTDTQYF.

The chain is built from TRBV29-1 and TRBJ2-5; 10 bases map to TRBD1. In germline, CDR1 is SQVTM, CDR2 ANQGSEA. Trimming cost V 2 bases and J 1 base; bases outside gene matches: 4. The CDR3 extends over 15 amino acids. The CDR3 loop reads CSVEKGQGTQETQYF. The CDR3 DNA follows: TGCAGCGTTGAAAAGGGACAGGGGACCCAAGAGACCCAGTACTTC. Full variable domain (missing parts from reference TRBV29-1 and TRBJ2-5): SAVISQKPSRDICQRGTSLTIQCQVDSQVTMMFWYRQQPGQSLTLIATANQGSEATYESGFVIDKFPISRPNLTFSTLTVSNMSPEDSSIYLCSVEKGQGTQETQYFGPGTRLLVL.

The V and J genes are TRBV7-9 and TRBJ2-6, with 9 positions matching TRBD1. The CDR3 totals 17 residues. The germline CDR1 and CDR2 sequences are SEHNR and FQNEAQ (reference sequence). V lost 1 base and J lost 2; bases outside the gene matches: 3. CDR3 sequence reads: CASSLVTGGAGANVLTF. The CDR3 bases are TGTGCCAGCAGCTTAGTCACAGGGGGCGCTGGGGCCAACGTCCTGACTTTC.

The V call is TRBV7-2, the J call TRBJ1-2; D is ambiguous. V was shortened by 0 bases and J by 8 bases, with 10 bases between the two germline ends. Germline assignment: CDR1 SGHTA and CDR2 FQGNSA. This CDR3 contains 13 residues. The CDR3 is CASSLASGAGYTF. For the CDR3, the DNA is TGTGCCAGCAGCTTAGCGAGCGGTGCCGGCTACACCTTC. The variable domain in full, completed from reference TRBV7-2 and TRBJ1-2, reads GAGVSQSPSNKVTEKGKDVELRCDPISGHTALYWYRQSLGQGLEFLIYFQGNSAPDKSGLPSDRFSAERTGGSVSTLTIQRTQQEDSAVYLCASSLASGAGYTFGSGTRLTVV.

This chain joins TRBV5-1 and TRBJ1-1; D call uncertain. CDR3 length equals 13 residues. V was pared by 0 bases and J by 1 base, with 4 bases between. CDR1 SGHRS and CDR2 YFSETQ come from the germline V gene. CDR3 amino acids: CASSLGSNTEAFF. The CDR3 region has the DNA TGCGCCAGCAGCTTGGGATCGAACACTGAAGCTTTCTTT.

The V and J genes are TRBV4-1 and TRBJ1-1; a possible D gene is TRBD1 (6 bases). The germline V gene encodes CDR1 MGHRA and CDR2 YSYEKL. V gave up 0 bases and J gave up 1 base, with 21 bases separating them. CDR3 length equals 19 residues. CDR3 DNA sequence: TGCGCCAGCAGCCAAGATTGGGGGGGCGTGGTGTTAGGGAACACTGAAGCTTTCTTT. This codes for CASSQDWGGVVLGNTEAFF.

This rearrangement joins TRBV15 to TRBJ1-4; a weak D match, TRBD1 (5 bases). With 5 bases removed from V and 0 bases from J, the gap between germline ends came to 7 bases. The CDR3 is 14 residues long. The germline V gene has CDR1 LNHNV and CDR2 YYDKDF (reference sequence). CDR3 in amino acids: CATSPTATNEKLFF. CDR3 nucleotide sequence: TGTGCCACCAGCCCGACAGCAACTAATGAAAAACTGTTTTTT.

This clone has more than one count but fewer than ten. This rearrangement joins TRBV18 to TRBJ1-2; D unresolved. Germline V gene data show CDR1 as KGHSH and CDR2 as LQKENI. This CDR3 has 15 residues. The germline V and J ends were trimmed by 5 bases and 5 bases, with 18 bases remaining between them. DNA for the CDR3: TGTGCCAGCTCATGGTTCGGGGTTGGTGCTTATGGCTACACCTTC. Translated, it gives CASSWFGVGAYGYTF.

As DNA, the CDR3 is TGTGCCAGCAGCTTAATGCGTCAGCAGGGCTATGGCTACACCTTC. Translating gives CASSLMRQQGYGYTF. This chain uses TRBV7-8 with TRBJ1-2; D is possibly TRBD1 (5 bases). The CDR3 has 15 residues. V gave up 2 bases and J gave up 4 bases, with 14 bases separating them. The germline V gene encodes CDR1 SGHVS and CDR2 FQNEAQ. The variable domain in full, with the rest retrieved from reference TRBV7-8 and TRBJ1-2, is GAGVSQSPRYKVAKRGQDVALRCDPISGHVSLFWYQQALGQGPEFLTYFQNEAQLDKSGLPSDRFFAERPEGSVSTLKIQRTQQEDSAVYLCASSLMRQQGYGYTFGSGTRLTVV.